This TCR beta chain was sequenced for a study of cytomegalovirus exposure and HLA in healthy donors. 13 Jbeta primers and 60 Vbeta primers were used for the PCR. Some clones are missing from TCRdb's copy, which holds only in-frame ones; the method was immunoSEQ multiplex PCR. The sample holds fewer than 200,000 clones, roughly three quarters seen once. This CDR3 region has 15 residues. Trimming at V came to 4 bases and at J to 7 bases, leaving 8 bases not matched to a gene. The germline CDR1 and CDR2 sequences are SGHRS and YFSETQ. Comment on this clone: The antigen is unknown.

Points from the study as a whole: The records held CMV serostatus as the only immune exposure information. High specificity and sensitivity for cytomegalovirus status were reported for the classifier. TCR beta V- and J-gene trimming was later associated with a missense DCLRE1C variant.

The sequencing input was PBMCs. The source is a male donor in good health and CMV-seropositive. The rearrangement uses TRBV5-1 and TRBJ2-2, with TRBD1 matching 9 bases. CDR3 in DNA: TGCGCCAGCAGCATCACAGGGGGCGCGGTCGGGGAGCTGTTTTTT. This sequence encodes CASSITGGAVGELFF.